Given below is one T cell receptor (beta chain) in context. Its cognate antigen is unknown. This specimen comes from a study of T cell repertoires in cytomegalovirus infection. Study-wide background: Evidence of both CMV infection and a matching HLA type came from public TCR beta signatures.

The CDR3 length is 12 residues. Trimming took 4 bases from V and 7 from J, leaving 14 bases between them. Germline CDR1 SQVTM, CDR2 ANQGSEA. MiXCR, run by TCRdb on the reads, gives a single entry per CDR3 protein. Of 350,000 to 550,000 distinct CDR3 sequences listed, about a third were seen once; the top ten hold around 15%. Study-level points and caveats: Across the ex vivo response, the dominant clonotypes were HLA-C-restricted CMV-specific TCR beta clonotypes.

Sequenced: PBMCs. This sequence joins TRBV29-1 and TRBJ2-7; no firm D call. This clonotype originated in a human donor in good health (CMV status not recorded). Some clones in this sample may be carry-over from other donors' samples. CDR3 in amino acids: CSVAPQPSEQYF. The CDR3 DNA sequence: TGCAGCGTTGCCCCCCAGCCTTCGGAGCAGTACTTC.